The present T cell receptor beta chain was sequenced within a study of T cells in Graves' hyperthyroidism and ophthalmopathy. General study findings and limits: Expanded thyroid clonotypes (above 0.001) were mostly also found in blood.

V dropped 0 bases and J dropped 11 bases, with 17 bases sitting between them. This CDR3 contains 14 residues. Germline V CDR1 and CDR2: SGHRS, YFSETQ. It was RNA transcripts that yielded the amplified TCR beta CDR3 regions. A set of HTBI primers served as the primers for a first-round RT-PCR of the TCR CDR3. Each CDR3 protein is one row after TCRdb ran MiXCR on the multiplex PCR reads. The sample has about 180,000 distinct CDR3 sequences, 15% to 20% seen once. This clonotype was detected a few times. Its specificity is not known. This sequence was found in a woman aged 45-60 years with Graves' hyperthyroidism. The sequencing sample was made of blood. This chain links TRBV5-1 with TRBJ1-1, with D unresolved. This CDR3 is CASSLDSVNIIAFF. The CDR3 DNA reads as TGCGCCAGCAGCTTGGACAGCGTAAATATAATCGCTTTCTTT.